This TCR beta chain was found in a study of beta chain features in type 1 diabetes. Trimming removed 5 bases at V and 3 bases at J, with 14 bases between. The CDR3 sequence is 14 residues long. The germline CDR1 and CDR2 sequences are LNHDA and SQIVND (reference sequence). Study-wide results and limits: Moderate but significant shortening of TCRB CDR3s was recorded in all four CD4+ subsets from Type 1 diabetes patients.

This clone has just one count. No antigen is known for it. Since all of the isolated RNA was reverse transcribed, expressed TCRB transcripts were what got sequenced. The average read count of naive, central memory and regulatory T cell samples was some 3.8 million. Here immunoSEQ multiplex PCR was the method, and the copy in TCRdb shows in-frame clones only, minus some. The sample shows about 45,000 clones, approximately 68% of them seen only once. This sequence joins TRBV19 and TRBJ2-7, with a possible D match to TRBD1 (6 bases). This clonotype originated in a woman aged 18-35 years with type 1 diabetes. Sequencing input: Tregs from blood. The DNA for the CDR3 is TGTGCCAGTAGTCGGACTGACAGGTTCTACGAGCAGTACTTC. It yields the protein CASSRTDRFYEQYF.